The next 29 T cell receptor beta chains were all read from a single sample in a study of blood T cell repertoires in COVID-19. The repertoire was sequenced with immunoSEQ multiplex PCR; TCRdb's copy has only in-frame clones and lacks some. The sample comprises 95,000 to 150,000 clones, 90% of which are singletons, and 3.5% to 4.5% rests with the top ten. Sequenced sample: peripheral blood. Receptors originate from a woman aged 60-70 years with COVID-19, enrolled during active disease.

The rearrangement links TRBV11-1 to TRBJ2-5; tentative D call: TRBD1 (5 bases). Germline loops: CDR1 SGHAT, CDR2 FQDESV (reference sequence). This CDR3 region has 15 residues. V was clipped by 5 bases and J by 5 bases, with 18 bases between them. CDR3 nucleotide sequence: TGTGCCAGCAGCCCGATCGTGACAGATTCGGAGACCCAGTACTTC. Translated: CASSPIVTDSETQYF.

With respect to this clone: Other DNA variants within this sample encode the same CDR3. Here the CDR3 reads CASSSGTANTGELFF. CDR3 DNA sequence: TGCGCCAGCAGCTCCGGGACAGCGAACACCGGGGAGCTGTTTTTT. The chain combines TRBV5-1 with TRBJ2-2, with 7 bases identical to TRBD1. Trimming removed 3 bases from V and 0 bases from J; junction bases left unmatched: 2. Germline-derived CDR1 and CDR2 are SGHRS and YFSETQ. This CDR3 contains 15 residues.

Here the CDR3 reads CASRGQGIDTGELFF. The CDR3 DNA is TGTGCCAGTAGGGGACAGGGGATCGACACCGGGGAGCTGTTTTTT. The rearrangement uses TRBV19 and TRBJ2-2; TRBD1 matches at 10 bases. The CDR3 sequence is 15 residues long. V shed 6 bases, J shed 3 bases, and the junction held 4 bases outside the gene matches. Looked up from germline, CDR1 is LNHDA and CDR2 is SQIVND (reference sequence).

V is TRBV30 and J is TRBJ1-5; 12 bases map to TRBD1. The V and J ends lost 2 bases and 7 bases, in that order; junction bases with no gene match: 3. Germline V gene data show CDR1 as GTSNPN and CDR2 as SVGIG (reference sequence). The CDR3 runs to 14 residues. The CDR3 sequence is CAWSRGTGGQPQHF. CDR3 DNA sequence: TGTGCCTGGAGTAGAGGGACAGGGGGCCAGCCCCAGCATTTT.

The rearrangement links TRBV19 to TRBJ1-5; TRBD1 might be the D (5 bases). Trimming took off 7 bases at V and 2 bases at J, with 12 bases between the two ends. This CDR3 has 14 amino acids. CDR1 LNHDA and CDR2 SQIVND come from the germline V gene (reference sequence). CDR3: CASKSQGGNQPQHF. CDR3 nucleotide sequence: TGTGCCAGTAAGTCCCAGGGTGGCAATCAGCCCCAGCATTTT.

The chain joins TRBV20-1 to TRBJ2-3; a possible D gene is TRBD1 (6 bases). Trimming left V 4 bases short and J 2 bases short, with 13 bases between. The germline CDR1 and CDR2 sequences are DFQATT and SNEGSKA (reference sequence). The CDR3 has 14 amino acids. The DNA for the CDR3 is TGCAGTGCTAATGACAGGATTTCCACAGATACGCAGTATTTT. It yields the protein CSANDRISTDTQYF.

The chain joins TRBV15 to TRBJ2-5; a weak D match, TRBD1 (5 bases). The CDR3 spans 15 residues. The ends were cut back, 0 bases at V and 7 bases at J, with 15 bases in the middle. Per germline, CDR1 LNHNV and CDR2 YYDKDF (reference sequence). The CDR3 nucleotides read TGTGCCACCAGCAGAGATAGGTCTGACAGAGGGACCCAGTACTTC. This translates into CATSRDRSDRGTQYF.

The V and J genes are TRBV6-5 and TRBJ2-1; maybe TRBD1 (6 bases). Per germline, CDR1 MNHEY and CDR2 SVGAGI. The CDR3 has 12 amino acids. V was shortened by 6 bases and J by 7 bases, with 10 bases between the two germline ends. The CDR3 is CASSRTGNEQFF. The CDR3 DNA reads as TGTGCCAGCAGCAGAACAGGGAATGAGCAGTTCTTC.

Only a few counts were recorded for this clone. V usage is TRBV5-8 and J usage is TRBJ2-6; no reliable D call. CDR1 and CDR2 (germline): SGHTS, YDEGEE. This CDR3 contains 13 residues. The V gene lost 4 bases and the J gene lost 3 bases, with 5 bases spanning the gap. The CDR3 coding sequence is TGTGCCAGCAGCCTGTTTGGGGCCAACGTCCTGACTTTC. Translation: CASSLFGANVLTF. Full variable domain (remainder filled in from reference TRBV5-8 and TRBJ2-6): EAGVTQSPTHLIKTRGQQATLRCSPISGHTSVYWYQQALGLGLQFLLWYDEGEERNRGNFPPRFSGRQFPNYSSELNVNALELEDSALYLCASSLFGANVLTFGAGSRLTVL.

The chain is built from TRBV9 and TRBJ2-2, with D possibly TRBD1 on 6 matching bases. Trimming removed 3 bases from V and 7 bases from J, with 10 bases in between. Looked up from germline, CDR1 is SGDLS and CDR2 is YYNGEE. The CDR3 is made up of 13 amino acids. For the CDR3, the DNA is TGTGCCAGCAGCGAGGGGACATTCGGGGAGCTGTTTTTT. Its translation is CASSEGTFGELFF.

CDR3 amino acids: CASRRPGQGKNEQFF. As DNA, the CDR3 is TGTGCCAGCAGACGTCCGGGACAGGGTAAGAATGAGCAGTTCTTC. This chain links TRBV28 with TRBJ2-1; 9 positions match TRBD1. Trimming removed 6 bases from V and 7 bases from J; junction bases left unmatched: 10. CDR1 is MDHEN, CDR2 SYDVKM, per germline. This CDR3 region has 15 residues.

J is TRBJ2-5 and V is TRBV7-9, with D possibly matching TRBD2 (6 bases). The CDR3 spans 16 residues. Germline V gene lookup returns CDR1 SEHNR and CDR2 FQNEAQ (reference sequence). Deletions cut 0 bases from V and 7 bases from J, with 18 bases between. This CDR3 reads CASSLALGGTLGTQYF. The CDR3 DNA is TGTGCCAGCAGCTTAGCGCTTGGGGGGACGTTGGGGACCCAGTACTTC. The variable domain in full, with the rest retrieved from reference TRBV7-9 and TRBJ2-5, is DTGVSQNPRHKITKRGQNVTFRCDPISEHNRLYWYRQTLGQGPEFLTYFQNEAQLEKSRLLSDRFSAERPKGSFSTLEIQRTEQGDSAMYLCASSLALGGTLGTQYFGPGTRLLVL.

This clone appeared a single time. The chain carries TRBV30 and TRBJ1-4; D might be TRBD1 (5 bases). This CDR3 is built from 15 residues. Germline values: CDR1 GTSNPN, CDR2 SVGIG (reference sequence). Trimming removed 4 bases from V and 10 bases from J, with 22 bases in between. The chain's CDR3 is CAWTQRTGWGGKLFF. In nucleotides, the CDR3 is TGTGCCTGGACCCAGCGGACCGGGTGGGGGGGAAAACTGTTTTTT.

This clone was recorded once. J is TRBJ2-1 and V is TRBV5-1; 11 positions match TRBD2. The CDR3 runs 18 residues. Per germline, CDR1 SGHRS and CDR2 YFSETQ. Trimming took 5 bases from V and 4 from J; bases not matched to a gene: 14. The CDR3 sequence is CASRGALLAGGLYNEQFF. CDR3 DNA sequence: TGCGCCAGCAGGGGAGCTCTGCTAGCGGGGGGACTGTACAATGAGCAGTTCTTC.

V usage is TRBV7-2 and J usage is TRBJ2-2; D perhaps matches TRBD1 (5 bases). Germline V gene data show CDR1 as SGHTA and CDR2 as FQGNSA. The ends were cut back, 7 bases at V and 0 bases at J, with 12 bases in the middle. The CDR3 spans 15 residues. The CDR3 DNA follows: TGTGCCAGCAATCCGACAGCTTCGAACACCGGGGAGCTGTTTTTT. It codes for CASNPTASNTGELFF.

The gene calls are TRBV11-2 and TRBJ1-5; D call uncertain. V was clipped by 5 bases and J by 1 base, with 6 bases between them. Germline values: CDR1 SGHAT, CDR2 FQNNGV. The length of the CDR3 is 13 residues. The CDR3 DNA is TGTGCCAGCAGCCCACGGAGCAATCAGCCCCAGCATTTT. Translating gives CASSPRSNQPQHF.

The V and J genes are TRBV6-5 and TRBJ1-3; no clear D gene. The CDR3 length is 15 residues. V lost 0 bases and J lost 2, with 8 bases in between. Germline CDR1 and CDR2: MNHEY and SVGAGI. CDR3 residues: CASSYSRFPGNTIYF. The CDR3 nucleotides read TGTGCCAGCAGTTACTCTCGGTTCCCTGGAAACACCATATATTTT.

The rearrangement joins TRBV3-1 (or the pseudogene TRBV3-2) to TRBJ1-1, with a possible D match to TRBD1 (6 bases). Trimming cost V 5 bases and J 4 bases, with 17 bases left between them. The CDR3 runs to 15 residues. Germline V gene sequence: CDR1 LGHDT, CDR2 YNNKEL (reference sequence). The CDR3 here is CASSSSGGAVTEAFF. The CDR3 DNA follows: TGTGCCAGCAGCTCAAGTGGGGGGGCCGTCACTGAAGCTTTCTTT.

The rearrangement links TRBV4-2 to TRBJ1-2; 9 bases are a match to TRBD1. CDR1 is LGHNA, CDR2 YNFKEQ, per germline. The length of the CDR3 is 17 residues. Losses at the gene ends were 3 bases for V and 6 bases for J; bases not matched to a gene: 14. The CDR3 DNA sequence: TGTGCCAGCAGCCAGCATCCGGGACAGGGAAGTGGGGATGGCTACACCTTC. Protein sequence: CASSQHPGQGSGDGYTF.

The chain is built from TRBV20-1 and TRBJ2-7; D possibly corresponds to TRBD2 (5 bases). The CDR3 has 11 residues. Trimming pared 3 bases from V and 4 bases from J, leaving 7 bases between. Germline-derived CDR1 and CDR2 are DFQATT and SNEGSKA (reference sequence). DNA for the CDR3: TGCAGTGCTAGCCTAGCTTACGAGCAGTACTTC. This encodes CSASLAYEQYF.

V usage is TRBV7-2 and J usage is TRBJ2-6; possibly TRBD1 for D (6 bases). The CDR3 runs to 14 residues. The germline gives CDR1 SGHTA, CDR2 FQGNSA. V shed 4 bases and J shed 2 bases, with 6 bases lying between them. The chain's CDR3 is CASSSGAGANVLTF. CDR3 DNA sequence: TGTGCCAGCAGCTCAGGGGCTGGGGCCAACGTCCTGACTTTC.

The rearrangement links TRBV5-4 to TRBJ1-2; D may be TRBD1 (6 bases). The V gene lost 0 bases and the J gene lost 2 bases, with 8 bases spanning the gap. The CDR3 covers 14 residues. In germline, CDR1 is SGHNT, CDR2 YYREEE (reference sequence). The CDR3 sequence is CASSLDRANYGYTF. DNA of the CDR3: TGTGCCAGCAGCTTGGACAGGGCAAACTATGGCTACACCTTC.

This sequence joins TRBV14 and TRBJ2-5, with D possibly being TRBD2 (6 bases). Trimming removed 8 bases at V and 4 bases at J, with 17 bases between. Germline V lookup: CDR1 SGHDN, CDR2 FVKESK. This CDR3 region has 14 residues. This CDR3 reads CASGGTLGRETQYF. CDR3 coding DNA: TGTGCCAGCGGGGGGACCCTAGGACGAGAGACCCAGTACTTC.

This chain uses TRBV20-1 with TRBJ1-5, with D possibly TRBD1 on 5 matching bases. This CDR3 has 15 amino acids. The germline gives CDR1 DFQATT, CDR2 SNEGSKA (reference sequence). Trimming removed 3 bases at V and 4 bases at J, with 16 bases between. The CDR3 DNA reads TGCAGTGCTAGTCCACAAGGACCAGGGAATCAGCCCCAGCATTTT. Protein: CSASPQGPGNQPQHF.

This clone was found a few times. V is TRBV4-1 and J is TRBJ2-5; TRBD1 might be the D (6 bases). Trimming pared 6 bases from V and 0 bases from J, leaving 8 bases between. The germline CDR1 and CDR2 sequences are MGHRA and YSYEKL. The CDR3 runs 13 residues. CDR3 amino acids: CASRGTYQETQYF. CDR3 DNA sequence: TGCGCCAGCAGAGGGACATACCAAGAGACCCAGTACTTC.

The chain has TRBV29-1 and TRBJ2-5; D is uncertain. V was pared by 5 bases and J by 0 bases, with 7 bases between. Germline V lookup: CDR1 SQVTM, CDR2 ANQGSEA. The CDR3 extends over 12 amino acids. This CDR3 is CSVLPYQETQYF. In nucleotides, the CDR3 is TGCAGCGTTCTCCCCTACCAAGAGACCCAGTACTTC.

The chain links TRBV30 to TRBJ2-2, with D uncertain. The CDR3 covers 13 residues. Germline V lookup: CDR1 GTSNPN, CDR2 SVGIG (reference sequence). V was trimmed by 0 bases and J by 5 bases, leaving 7 bases between them. CDR3 residues: CAWSVLATGELFF. The CDR3 DNA reads TGTGCCTGGAGTGTACTCGCGACCGGGGAGCTGTTTTTT.

CDR3 amino acids: CASSVEGALPTYEQYF. DNA of the CDR3: TGTGCCAGCAGCGTAGAGGGGGCCCTTCCCACCTACGAGCAGTACTTC. This chain uses TRBV9 with TRBJ2-7; TRBD1 matches at 7 bases. Germline V gene sequence: CDR1 SGDLS, CDR2 YYNGEE. With V trimmed by 0 bases and J by 2 bases, 8 bases remained unmatched. CDR3 length: 16 residues.

The chain combines TRBV5-4 with TRBJ1-2; D gene uncertain. This CDR3 comprises 12 residues. V lost 0 bases to trimming and J lost 3 bases, with 3 bases between them. Germline V gene lookup returns CDR1 SGHNT and CDR2 YYREEE (reference sequence). CDR3 coding DNA: TGTGCCAGCAGCTTGGCGGACTATGGCTACACCTTC. It is translated as CASSLADYGYTF.